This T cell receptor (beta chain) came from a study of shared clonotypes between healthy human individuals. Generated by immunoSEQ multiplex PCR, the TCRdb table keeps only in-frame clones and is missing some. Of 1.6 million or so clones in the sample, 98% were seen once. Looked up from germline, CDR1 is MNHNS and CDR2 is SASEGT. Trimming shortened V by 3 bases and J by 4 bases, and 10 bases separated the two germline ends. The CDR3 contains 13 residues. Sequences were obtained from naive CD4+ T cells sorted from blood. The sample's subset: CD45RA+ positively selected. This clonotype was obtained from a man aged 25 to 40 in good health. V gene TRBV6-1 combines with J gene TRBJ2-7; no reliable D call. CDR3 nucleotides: TGTGCCAGCAGTGACGCCGGACCTTACGAGCAGTACTTC. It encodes CASSDAGPYEQYF.